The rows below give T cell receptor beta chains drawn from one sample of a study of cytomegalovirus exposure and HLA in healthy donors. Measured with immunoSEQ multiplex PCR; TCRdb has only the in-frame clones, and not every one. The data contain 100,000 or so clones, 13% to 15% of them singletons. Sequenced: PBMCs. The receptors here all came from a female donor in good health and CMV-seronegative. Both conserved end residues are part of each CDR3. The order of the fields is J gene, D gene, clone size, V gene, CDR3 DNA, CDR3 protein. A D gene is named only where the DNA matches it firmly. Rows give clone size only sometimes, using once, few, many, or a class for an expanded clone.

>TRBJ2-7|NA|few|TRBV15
TGTGCCACCAGCAGAGATCGTGGGAGCCGCTCCTACGAGCAGTACTTC
CATSRDRGSRSYEQYF
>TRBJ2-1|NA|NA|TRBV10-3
TGTGCCATCAGTGTCGAGAATAATGAGCAGTTCTTC
CAISVENNEQFF
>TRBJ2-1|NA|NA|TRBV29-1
TGCAGCGTCCGACCTGCCCCGGGGGACAATGAGCAGTTCTTC
CSVRPAPGDNEQFF
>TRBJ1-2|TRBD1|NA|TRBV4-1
TGCGCCAGCAGCCCACAGGGGTCTGACGGCTACACCTTC
CASSPQGSDGYTF
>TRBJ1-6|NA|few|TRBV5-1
TGCGCCAGCAGCTTAAGGACAGCTGATTCACCCCTCCACTTT
CASSLRTADSPLHF
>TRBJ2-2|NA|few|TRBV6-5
TGTGCCAGCAGAAGGAACAGTTACACCGGGGAGCTGTTTTTT
CASRRNSYTGELFF
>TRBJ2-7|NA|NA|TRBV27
TGTGCCAGCAGTCCCCTCCCAATAGCGGAGAGCTCCTACGAGCAGTACTTC
CASSPLPIAESSYEQYF
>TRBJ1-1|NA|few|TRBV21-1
TGTGCCAGCTCAAGACGGGGGATAAGGACTGAAGCTTTCTTT
CASSRRGIRTEAFF
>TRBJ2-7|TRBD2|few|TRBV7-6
TGTGCCAGCAGCCGGATACTAGCGGGGGCCTACGAGCAGTACTTC
CASSRILAGAYEQYF
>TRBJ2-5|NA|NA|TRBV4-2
TGTGCCAGCAGCCACCTCGGACAGAATCACCAAGAGACCCAGTACTTC
CASSHLGQNHQETQYF
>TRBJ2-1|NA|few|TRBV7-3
TGTGCCAGCAGCTTAAAGCCCAGGGGATTCTACAATGAGCAGTTCTTC
CASSLKPRGFYNEQFF
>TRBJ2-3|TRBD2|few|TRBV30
TGTGCCTGGGATACTAGCGGGGGGACCCTGACGCAGTATTTT
CAWDTSGGTLTQYF
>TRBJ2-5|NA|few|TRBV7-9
TGTGCCAGCACCCCCCGGGAGACCCAGTACTTC
CASTPRETQYF
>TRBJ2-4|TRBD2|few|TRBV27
TGTGCCAGCAGCCGGGAGGGGTTTGACATTCAGTACTTC
CASSREGFDIQYF
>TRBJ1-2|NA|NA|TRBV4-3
TGCGCCAGCAGCCAAGCACGCCAAGCAGGCTATGGCTACACCTTC
CASSQARQAGYGYTF
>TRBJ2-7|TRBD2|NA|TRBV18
TGTGCCAGCTCACCACCGGGACTAGCGGGAGGCGAGCAGTACTTC
CASSPPGLAGGEQYF
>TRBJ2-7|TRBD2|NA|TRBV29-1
TGCAGCGTTCACGCGGGAGAGTATTACGAGCAGTACTTC
CSVHAGEYYEQYF
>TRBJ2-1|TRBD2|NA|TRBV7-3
TGTGCCAGCAGCTTGGGACTAGCGCCGCTTTACAATGAGCAGTTCTTC
CASSLGLAPLYNEQFF
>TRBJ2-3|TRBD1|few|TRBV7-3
TGTGCCAGCAGCTCGGGACAGGACACAGATACGCAGTATTTT
CASSSGQDTDTQYF
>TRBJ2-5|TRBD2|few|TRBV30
TGTGCCTGGAGTAAGCGGGGGGGCCGAGAGACCCAGTACTTC
CAWSKRGGRETQYF
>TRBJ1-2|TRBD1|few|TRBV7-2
TGTGCCAGCAGCCAGGGGACAGGGCTAGTAAGTTACACCTTC
CASSQGTGLVSYTF
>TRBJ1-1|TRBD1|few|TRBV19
TGTGCCAGTAGTTCAAAACAGGGGGCAGAAACTGAAGCTTTCTTT
CASSSKQGAETEAFF
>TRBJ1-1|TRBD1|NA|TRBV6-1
TGTGCCATAAGCCAGGGGGCGCTATCAGGTGCTTTCTTT
CAISQGALSGAFF
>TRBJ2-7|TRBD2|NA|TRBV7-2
TGTGCCAGCAGCCCCCGCCCTAGCGGGGGACACTACGAGCAGTACTTC
CASSPRPSGGHYEQYF
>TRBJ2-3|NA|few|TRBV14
TGTGCCAGCAGCAAGGCAGGGACAGATACGCAGTATTTT
CASSKAGTDTQYF
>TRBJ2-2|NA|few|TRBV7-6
TGTGCCAGCAGCTTAGATTTCGGGGGCGGGGAGCTGTTTTTT
CASSLDFGGGELFF
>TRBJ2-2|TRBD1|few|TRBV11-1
TGTGCCAGCAGCTTACAGGGGGTTGGGGACACCGGGGAGCTGTTTTTT
CASSLQGVGDTGELFF
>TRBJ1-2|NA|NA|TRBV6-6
TGTGCCAGCAGTTACCAGGGTTTCAACTATGGCTACACCTTC
CASSYQGFNYGYTF
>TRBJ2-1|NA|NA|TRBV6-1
TGTGCCAGCAGTGAACTAGGGAGCTCCTACAATGAGCAGTTCTTC
CASSELGSSYNEQFF
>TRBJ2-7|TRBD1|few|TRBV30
TGTGCCTGGGGACAGGGGGCCGGCGAGCAGTACTTC
CAWGQGAGEQYF
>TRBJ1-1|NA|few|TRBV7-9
TGTGCCAGCAGCTTAGATGGAGGTTCCGCTGAAGCTTTCTTT
CASSLDGGSAEAFF
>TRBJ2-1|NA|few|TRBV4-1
TGCGCCAGCAGCCAAGGCGGGGGCTTTCACAATGAGCAGTTCTTC
CASSQGGGFHNEQFF
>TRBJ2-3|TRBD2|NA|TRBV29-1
TGCAGCGTTGGGTTGGCTAGCGGGGGCACAGATACGCAGTATTTT
CSVGLASGGTDTQYF
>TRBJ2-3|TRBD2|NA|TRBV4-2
TGTGCCAGCAGCCATAAGGGACTAGCGGGAGGAGATACGCAGTATTTT
CASSHKGLAGGDTQYF
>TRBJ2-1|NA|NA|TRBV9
TGTGCCAGCAGCGTATGGTACAGGCCCGAAAATGAGCAGTTCTTC
CASSVWYRPENEQFF
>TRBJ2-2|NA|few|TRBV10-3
TGTGCCATCAGTGAGTCTAGCGTGAACACCGGGGAGCTGTTTTTT
CAISESSVNTGELFF
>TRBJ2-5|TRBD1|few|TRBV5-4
TGTGCCAGCAGTCAGACAGGGGGAGAGACCCAGTACTTC
CASSQTGGETQYF
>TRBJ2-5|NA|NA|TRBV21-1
TGTGCCAGCAGCAAAGCGGGCTTCGAGGAGACCCAGTACTTC
CASSKAGFEETQYF
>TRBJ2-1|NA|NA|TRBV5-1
TGCGCCAGCAGCGCCAGTTACAATGAGCAGTTCTTC
CASSASYNEQFF
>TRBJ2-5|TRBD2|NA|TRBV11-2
TGTGCCAGCAGCTTAGATCGGAGTAGCGGGAGGGAGACCCAGTACTTC
CASSLDRSSGRETQYF
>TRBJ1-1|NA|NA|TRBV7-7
TGTGCTAGCAGCCCCCTGGCAGGGGTGAACACTGAAGCTTTCTTT
CASSPLAGVNTEAFF
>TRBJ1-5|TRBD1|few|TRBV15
TGTGCCACCAGCAGTTCGTGGAGCCAGGGGGAGGCCAATCAGCCCCAGCATTTT
CATSSSWSQGEANQPQHF
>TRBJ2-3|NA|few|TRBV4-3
TGCGCCAGCAGCCACCTTCATGAGGCAGTGCGCACAGATACGCAGTATTTT
CASSHLHEAVRTDTQYF
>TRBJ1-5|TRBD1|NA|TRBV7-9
TGTGCCAGCAGCTTAGGGATTGGGGACAGGAGTAGCAATCAGCCCCAGCATTTT
CASSLGIGDRSSNQPQHF
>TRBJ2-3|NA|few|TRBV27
TGTGCCAGCAGTTTCGACTACCTCCGCACAGATACGCAGTATTTT
CASSFDYLRTDTQYF
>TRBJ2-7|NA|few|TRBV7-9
TGTGCCAGCAGCCTTTATGACACTCTCGGCGAGCAGTACTTC
CASSLYDTLGEQYF
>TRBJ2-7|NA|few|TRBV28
TGTGCCAGCAGTCACGGACCGGGGGAGTACTTC
CASSHGPGEYF
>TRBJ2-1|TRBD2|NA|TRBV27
TGTGCCAGCAGTTTCTACCAGATGGGACTAGCGGGAGGTTCGGGTGAGCAGTTCTTC
CASSFYQMGLAGGSGEQFF
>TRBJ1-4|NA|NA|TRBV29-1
TGCAGCGTTGAAGGTACAGGGAGTAATGAAAAACTGTTTTTT
CSVEGTGSNEKLFF
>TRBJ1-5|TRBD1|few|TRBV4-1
TGCGCCAGCAGCCAAGGACCCCCCGAGGACAGGGGGACGAGCAATCAGCCCCAGCATTTT
CASSQGPPEDRGTSNQPQHF
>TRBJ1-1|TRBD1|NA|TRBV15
TGTGCCACCAGCAGAGATAAAAGGACAGGGGTTAAGACTGAAGCTTTCTTT
CATSRDKRTGVKTEAFF
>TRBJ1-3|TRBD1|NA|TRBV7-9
TGTGCCAGCAGATCTTTAACAGGGGCTGGAAACACCATATATTTT
CASRSLTGAGNTIYF
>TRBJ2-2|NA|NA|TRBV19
TGTGCCAGTAGTATTAGCCAGGGATACGACACCGGGGAGCTGTTTTTT
CASSISQGYDTGELFF
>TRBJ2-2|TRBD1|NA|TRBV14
TGTGCCAGCAGCCCCCGACAGGGAGTATCCGGGGAGCTGTTTTTT
CASSPRQGVSGELFF
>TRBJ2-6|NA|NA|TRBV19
TGTGCCAGTAGTATTTTCGTGGGCAGGGCCATCTCTGGGGCCAACGTCCTGACTTTC
CASSIFVGRAISGANVLTF
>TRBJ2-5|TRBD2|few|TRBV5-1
TGCGCCAGCAGCTTGCGACTAGCGGGGGCAAACCAAGAGACCCAGTACTTC
CASSLRLAGANQETQYF
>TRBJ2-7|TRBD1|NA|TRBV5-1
TGCGCCAGCAGTCATCCTCGACAGGGGGCCTACGAGCAGTACTTC
CASSHPRQGAYEQYF